The clone carrying this TCR beta chain has a count of ten or more. This entry comes from a study of regulatory T cells in long-lasting Graves disease. The time point here: newly diagnosed GD, antithyroid drugs for less than 3 months. RNA extracted from PBMCs served as the sequencing template. iRepertoire HTBI primers and Arm-PCR of CDR3 regions built TCR beta libraries. TCRdb redid the calling of the multiplex PCR reads with MiXCR, one entry per CDR3 protein. Found here are approximately 400,000 distinct CDR3 sequences, 15% of them singletons; the top ten hold about 7.6%. The germline V gene encodes CDR1 SGHRS and CDR2 YFSETQ. V was shortened by 0 bases and J by 0 bases, with 5 bases between the two germline ends. The length of the CDR3 is 14 residues. These data were likewise used in another study, on T cells in Graves' hyperthyroidism and ophthalmopathy.

V gene TRBV5-1 combines with J gene TRBJ2-3, with D unresolved. This clonotype was sampled from a woman aged 40 to 50 with Graves disease. The source material was peripheral blood mononuclear cells (PBMCs), sampled at new diagnosis, from a patient treated with antithyroid drugs. For the CDR3, the DNA is TGCGCCAGCAGCTTGGTTCAGAGCACAGATACGCAGTATTTT. Encoded protein: CASSLVQSTDTQYF.